The clone carrying this TCR beta chain was detected once. Its cognate antigen is unknown. One end of the junction varies from germline; a read error may be responsible. This specimen comes from a study of identical twins. Whole-study findings and limits: Recombination models fit unrelated individuals' TCR alpha sharing but underestimated twins'. Zero-insertion findings could be partly confounded by invariant cells (MAIT and iNKT cells).

cDNA molecules carried unique molecular identifiers, and template switching added a universal primer site. MiXCR, applied by TCRdb to the 5' RACE reads, yields one record per CDR3 protein. The sample comprises some 1,600,000 distinct CDR3 sequences, 32% of which are singletons, and under 0.35% rests with the top ten. This CDR3 region has 14 residues. The germline V gene has CDR1 LNHNV and CDR2 YYDKDF (reference sequence). This sequence originates from a newborn girl in good health. The chain combines TRBV15 with TRBJ2-3; 8 bases align to TRBD2. The sequenced sample consisted of cord blood. CDR3 nucleotide sequence: TGTGCCACCAGCACCGGGACTAGTACAGATACGCTGTATTTT. Amino acid sequence: CATSTGTSTDTLYF.